Listed below are T cell receptor beta chains from one sample, sequenced in a study of cytomegalovirus exposure and HLA in healthy donors. Only in-frame clones appear in the TCRdb table, and some are missing; sequencing was by immunoSEQ multiplex PCR. The sample holds 110,000 to 150,000 clones, 89% seen once. Sequenced material: PBMCs. The receptors stem from a woman between 18 and 29 years old in good health and CMV-seropositive. The CDR3 runs from the conserved cysteine through the conserved F or W. Fields, in order: CDR3 protein, CDR3 DNA, J gene, D gene, clone size, V gene. The D gene is left open where the match is weak. Some rows have no size entry. The others give once, few or many, or a class for an expanded clone.

CDR3 protein: CASSWGVAPSYEQYF
CDR3 DNA: TGTGCCAGTAGCTGGGGAGTAGCGCCATCCTACGAGCAGTACTTC
J gene: TRBJ2-7
D gene: .
clone size: once
V gene: TRBV19

CDR3 protein: CASSYLSGGGTDTQYF
CDR3 DNA: TGTGCCAGCAGTTACCTCAGTGGGGGGGGCACAGATACGCAGTATTTT
J gene: TRBJ2-3
D gene: TRBD2
clone size: .
V gene: TRBV7-2

CDR3 protein: CASSRLAGEVGQFF
CDR3 DNA: TGTGCCAGCAGTAGACTAGCGGGGGAGGTGGGGCAGTTCTTC
J gene: TRBJ2-1
D gene: TRBD2
clone size: .
V gene: TRBV13

CDR3 protein: CASSQEFRQGVYQPQHF
CDR3 DNA: TGTGCCAGCAGCCAAGAGTTCCGGCAGGGGGTTTATCAGCCCCAGCATTTT
J gene: TRBJ1-5
D gene: TRBD1
clone size: .
V gene: TRBV4-2

CDR3 protein: CASSETWDRANYGYTF
CDR3 DNA: TGTGCCAGCAGTGAGACCTGGGACAGGGCGAACTATGGCTACACCTTC
J gene: TRBJ1-2
D gene: TRBD1
clone size: .
V gene: TRBV6-1

CDR3 protein: CASSYNTGGSFNEQYF
CDR3 DNA: TGTGCCAGCAGTTACAACACAGGGGGGAGTTTCAACGAGCAGTACTTC
J gene: TRBJ2-7
D gene: TRBD1
clone size: once
V gene: TRBV6-6

CDR3 protein: CASSWTVQGEQYF
CDR3 DNA: TGTGCCAGCAGCTGGACAGTTCAGGGCGAGCAGTACTTC
J gene: TRBJ2-7
D gene: .
clone size: .
V gene: TRBV7-9

CDR3 protein: CASSFSGLSNYGYTF
CDR3 DNA: TGTGCCAGCAGTTTTAGTGGACTGTCTAACTATGGCTACACCTTC
J gene: TRBJ1-2
D gene: .
clone size: once
V gene: TRBV28

CDR3 protein: CASTTAGTGNYGYTF
CDR3 DNA: TGTGCCAGCACCACAGCGGGGACAGGGAACTATGGCTACACCTTC
J gene: TRBJ1-2
D gene: TRBD1
clone size: .
V gene: TRBV28

CDR3 protein: CAISRLAGEQYF
CDR3 DNA: TGTGCCATCAGTAGACTAGCGGGCGAGCAGTACTTC
J gene: TRBJ2-7
D gene: TRBD2
clone size: .
V gene: TRBV10-3

CDR3 protein: CSVGRGTNEKLFF
CDR3 DNA: TGCAGCGTTGGCAGGGGAACTAATGAAAAACTGTTTTTT
J gene: TRBJ1-4
D gene: .
clone size: .
V gene: TRBV29-1

CDR3 protein: CASSVSPNTEAFF
CDR3 DNA: TGTGCCAGCAGCGTTAGCCCGAACACTGAAGCTTTCTTT
J gene: TRBJ1-1
D gene: .
clone size: .
V gene: TRBV9

CDR3 protein: CASSLADYSYEQYF
CDR3 DNA: TGTGCCAGCAGCTTGGCCGACTACTCCTACGAGCAGTACTTC
J gene: TRBJ2-7
D gene: .
clone size: .
V gene: TRBV5-6

CDR3 protein: CASMHWVTGEIEQFF
CDR3 DNA: TGTGCCAGTATGCACTGGGTTACAGGGGAGATTGAGCAGTTCTTC
J gene: TRBJ2-1
D gene: TRBD1
clone size: .
V gene: TRBV19

CDR3 protein: CASSQTGQGPANEQFF
CDR3 DNA: TGCGCCAGCAGCCAAACGGGACAGGGTCCTGCCAATGAGCAGTTCTTC
J gene: TRBJ2-1
D gene: TRBD1
clone size: few
V gene: TRBV5-1

CDR3 protein: CASSFGTGSRGYGYTF
CDR3 DNA: TGTGCCAGCAGTTTTGGAACAGGGTCTAGAGGCTATGGCTACACCTTC
J gene: TRBJ1-2
D gene: .
clone size: .
V gene: TRBV28

CDR3 protein: CASSLLTTGDSPLHF
CDR3 DNA: TGTGCCAGCAGCTTACTTACTACAGGGGATTCACCCCTCCACTTT
J gene: TRBJ1-6
D gene: TRBD1
clone size: .
V gene: TRBV7-2

CDR3 protein: CASSSYMSGTVNTEAFF
CDR3 DNA: TGCGCCAGCAGCTCCTATATGTCCGGGACAGTGAACACTGAAGCTTTCTTT
J gene: TRBJ1-1
D gene: TRBD1
clone size: .
V gene: TRBV5-1

CDR3 protein: CTSRGGPGAHEQYF
CDR3 DNA: TGTACCTCCCGGGGGGGGCCCGGGGCCCACGAGCAGTACTTC
J gene: TRBJ2-7
D gene: TRBD2
clone size: few
V gene: TRBV28

CDR3 protein: CARSLVHWSRASGYTF
CDR3 DNA: TGTGCCAGAAGCTTGGTCCATTGGTCCAGGGCTTCCGGCTACACCTTC
J gene: TRBJ1-2
D gene: .
clone size: few
V gene: TRBV5-3

CDR3 protein: CASGLVRGAGGDQSGYTF
CDR3 DNA: TGTGCTAGTGGTTTGGTACGCGGGGCAGGGGGCGATCAGTCGGGCTACACCTTC
J gene: TRBJ1-2
D gene: TRBD1
clone size: .
V gene: TRBV12-5

CDR3 protein: CASSGPGTGGNQPQHF
CDR3 DNA: TGTGCCAGCAGCGGCCCCGGGACAGGGGGCAATCAGCCCCAGCATTTT
J gene: TRBJ1-5
D gene: TRBD1
clone size: .
V gene: TRBV7-2

CDR3 protein: CASSEQDNLYEQYF
CDR3 DNA: TGTGCCAGCAGTGAGCAGGACAACCTCTACGAGCAGTACTTC
J gene: TRBJ2-7
D gene: .
clone size: .
V gene: TRBV2

CDR3 protein: CASKQGGGGNTIYF
CDR3 DNA: TGTGCCAGTAAACAGGGCGGAGGAGGAAACACCATATATTTT
J gene: TRBJ1-3
D gene: .
clone size: .
V gene: TRBV19

CDR3 protein: CAWDRQGGYGYTF
CDR3 DNA: TGTGCCTGGGATCGACAGGGTGGCTATGGCTACACCTTC
J gene: TRBJ1-2
D gene: TRBD1
clone size: .
V gene: TRBV30

CDR3 protein: CASSLGGGVGVYEQYF
CDR3 DNA: TGTGCCAGCAGCTTAGGAGGTGGGGTAGGGGTTTACGAGCAGTACTTC
J gene: TRBJ2-7
D gene: .
clone size: .
V gene: TRBV7-2

CDR3 protein: CASSLQRRTGGLNEQYF
CDR3 DNA: TGTGCCAGCAGTCTACAGCGGCGGACAGGCGGGCTAAACGAGCAGTACTTC
J gene: TRBJ2-7
D gene: TRBD1
clone size: once
V gene: TRBV7-2

CDR3 protein: CASSFGTSGGLGPYNEQFF
CDR3 DNA: TGCGCCAGCAGCTTCGGGACTAGCGGGGGGTTAGGCCCCTACAATGAGCAGTTCTTC
J gene: TRBJ2-1
D gene: TRBD2
clone size: .
V gene: TRBV5-1

CDR3 protein: CATPLPRRGYTEAFF
CDR3 DNA: TGTGCCACCCCTCTTCCCAGGCGGGGTTACACTGAAGCTTTCTTT
J gene: TRBJ1-1
D gene: .
clone size: .
V gene: TRBV6-5

CDR3 protein: CASRRGTDSPLHF
CDR3 DNA: TGTGCCAGCCGAAGGGGCACGGATTCACCCCTCCACTTT
J gene: TRBJ1-6
D gene: .
clone size: .
V gene: TRBV25-1

CDR3 protein: CASSLSEHYELFF
CDR3 DNA: TGTGCCAGCAGCTTATCCGAACATTACGAGCTGTTTTTT
J gene: TRBJ2-2
D gene: .
clone size: .
V gene: TRBV7-8